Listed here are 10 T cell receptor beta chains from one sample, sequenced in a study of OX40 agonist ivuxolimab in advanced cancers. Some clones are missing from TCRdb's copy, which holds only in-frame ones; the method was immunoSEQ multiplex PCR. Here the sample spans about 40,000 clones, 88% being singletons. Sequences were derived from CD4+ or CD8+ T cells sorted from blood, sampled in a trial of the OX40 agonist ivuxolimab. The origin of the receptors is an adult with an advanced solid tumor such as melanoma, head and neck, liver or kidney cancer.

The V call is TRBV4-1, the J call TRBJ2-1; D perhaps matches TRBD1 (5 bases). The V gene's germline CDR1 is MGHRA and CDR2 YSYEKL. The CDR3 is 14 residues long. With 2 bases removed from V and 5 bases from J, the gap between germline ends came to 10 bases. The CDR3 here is CASSQYIGDNEQFF. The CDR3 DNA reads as TGCGCCAGCAGCCAATATATAGGGGACAATGAGCAGTTCTTC.

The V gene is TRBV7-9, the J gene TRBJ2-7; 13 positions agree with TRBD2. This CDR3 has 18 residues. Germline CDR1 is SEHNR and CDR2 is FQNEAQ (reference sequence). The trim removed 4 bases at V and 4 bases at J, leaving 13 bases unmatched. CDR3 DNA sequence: TGTGCCAGCAGCTCAGGCGGCCTGCGGACTAGCGGGAGTTACGAGCAGTACTTC. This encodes CASSSGGLRTSGSYEQYF.

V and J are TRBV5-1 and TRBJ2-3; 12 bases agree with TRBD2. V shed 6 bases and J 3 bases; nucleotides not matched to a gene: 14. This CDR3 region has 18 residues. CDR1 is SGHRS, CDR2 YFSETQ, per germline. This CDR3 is CASKTTLAGGPWTDTQYF. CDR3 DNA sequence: TGCGCCAGCAAAACCACTCTAGCGGGAGGGCCTTGGACAGATACGCAGTATTTT.

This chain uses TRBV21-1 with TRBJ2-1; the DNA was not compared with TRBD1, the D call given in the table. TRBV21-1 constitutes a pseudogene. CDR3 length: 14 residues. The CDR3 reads CASLRWDRNNEQFF. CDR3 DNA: TGTGCCAGCCTCCGGTGGGACAGAAACAATGAGCAGTTCTTC.

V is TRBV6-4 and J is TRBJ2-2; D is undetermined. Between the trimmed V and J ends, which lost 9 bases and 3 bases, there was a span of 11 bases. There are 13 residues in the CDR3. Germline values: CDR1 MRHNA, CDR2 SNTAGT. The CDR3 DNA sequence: TGTGCCAGTGCTAGGCGTGACACCGGGGAGCTGTTTTTT. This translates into CASARRDTGELFF.

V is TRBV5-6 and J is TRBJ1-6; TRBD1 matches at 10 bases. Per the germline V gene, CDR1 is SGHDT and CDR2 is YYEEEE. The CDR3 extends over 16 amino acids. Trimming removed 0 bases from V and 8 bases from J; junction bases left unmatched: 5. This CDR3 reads CASSLASTGGDSPLHF. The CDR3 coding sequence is TGTGCCAGCAGCTTGGCCTCGACAGGGGGCGATTCACCCCTCCACTTT.

CDR3 amino acids: CASSLVPGELFF. As DNA, the CDR3 is TGTGCCAGCAGCCTAGTACCCGGGGAGCTGTTTTTT. The rearrangement links TRBV7-3 to TRBJ2-2, with no clear D. V dropped 5 bases and J dropped 6 bases, with 7 bases sitting between them. The CDR3 is 12 amino acids. Germline lookup yields CDR1 SGHTA and CDR2 FQGTGA. Complete variable domain (other parts from reference TRBV7-3 and TRBJ2-2): GAGVSQTPSNKVTEKGKYVELRCDPISGHTALYWYRQSLGQGPEFLIYFQGTGAADDSGLPNDRFFAVRPEGSVSTLKIQRTERGDSAVYLCASSLVPGELFFGEGSRLTVL.

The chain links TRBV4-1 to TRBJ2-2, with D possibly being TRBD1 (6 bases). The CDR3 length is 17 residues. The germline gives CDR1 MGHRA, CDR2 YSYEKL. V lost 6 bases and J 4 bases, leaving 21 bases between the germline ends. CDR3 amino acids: CASRRTASYELTGELFF. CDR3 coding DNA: TGCGCCAGCAGGAGGACAGCAAGCTATGAACTCACCGGGGAGCTGTTTTTT.

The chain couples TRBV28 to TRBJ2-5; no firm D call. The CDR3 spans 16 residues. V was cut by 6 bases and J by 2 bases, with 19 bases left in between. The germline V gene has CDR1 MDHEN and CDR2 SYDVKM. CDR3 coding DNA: TGTGCCAGCAGGCCCTTCGGGCCAGTGCGACAAGAGACCCAGTACTTC. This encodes CASRPFGPVRQETQYF.

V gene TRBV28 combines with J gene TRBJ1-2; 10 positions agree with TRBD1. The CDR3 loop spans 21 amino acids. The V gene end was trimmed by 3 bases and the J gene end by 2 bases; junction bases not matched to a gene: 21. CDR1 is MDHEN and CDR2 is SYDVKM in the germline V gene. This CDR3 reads CASSFPPAVGDRGLINYGYTF. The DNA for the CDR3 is TGTGCCAGCAGTTTCCCTCCTGCGGTAGGGGACAGGGGTTTGATCAACTATGGCTACACCTTC.